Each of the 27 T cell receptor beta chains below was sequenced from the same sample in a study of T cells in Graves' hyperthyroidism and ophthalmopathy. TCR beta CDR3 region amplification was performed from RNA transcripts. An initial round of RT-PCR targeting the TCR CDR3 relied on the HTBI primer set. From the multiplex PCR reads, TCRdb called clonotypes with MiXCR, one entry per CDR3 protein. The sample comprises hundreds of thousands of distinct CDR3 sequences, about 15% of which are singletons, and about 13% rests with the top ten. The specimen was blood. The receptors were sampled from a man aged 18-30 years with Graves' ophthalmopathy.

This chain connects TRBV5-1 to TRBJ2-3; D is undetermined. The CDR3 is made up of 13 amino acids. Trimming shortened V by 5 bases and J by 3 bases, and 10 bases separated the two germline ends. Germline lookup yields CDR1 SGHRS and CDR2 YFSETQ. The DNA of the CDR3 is TGCGCCAGCAGATCTACAGATACAGATACGCAGTATTTT. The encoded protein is CASRSTDTDTQYF.

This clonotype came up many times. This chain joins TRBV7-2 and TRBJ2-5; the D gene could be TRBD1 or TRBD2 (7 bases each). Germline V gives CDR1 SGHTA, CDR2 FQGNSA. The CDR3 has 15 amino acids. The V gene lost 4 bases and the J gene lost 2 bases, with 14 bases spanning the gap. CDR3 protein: CASSSDQGGQETQYF. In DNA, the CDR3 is TGTGCCAGCAGCTCCGATCAGGGGGGGCAAGAGACCCAGTACTTC. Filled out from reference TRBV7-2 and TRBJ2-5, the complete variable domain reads GAGVSQSPSNKVTEKGKDVELRCDPISGHTALYWYRQSLGQGLEFLIYFQGNSAPDKSGLPSDRFSAERTGGSVSTLTIQRTQQEDSAVYLCASSSDQGGQETQYFGPGTRLLVL.

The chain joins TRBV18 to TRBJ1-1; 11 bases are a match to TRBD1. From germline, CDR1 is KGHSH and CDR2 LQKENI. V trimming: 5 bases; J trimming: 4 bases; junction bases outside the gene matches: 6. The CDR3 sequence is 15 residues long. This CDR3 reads CASSIWTGGFTEAFF. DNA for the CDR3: TGTGCCAGCTCAATATGGACAGGGGGCTTCACTGAAGCTTTCTTT.

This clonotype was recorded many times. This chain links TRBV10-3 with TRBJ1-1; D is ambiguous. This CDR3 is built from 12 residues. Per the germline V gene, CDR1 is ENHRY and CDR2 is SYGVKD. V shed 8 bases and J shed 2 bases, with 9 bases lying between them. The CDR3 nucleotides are TGTGCCATCTCGGCAGCCAACACTGAAGCTTTCTTT. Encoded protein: CAISAANTEAFF.

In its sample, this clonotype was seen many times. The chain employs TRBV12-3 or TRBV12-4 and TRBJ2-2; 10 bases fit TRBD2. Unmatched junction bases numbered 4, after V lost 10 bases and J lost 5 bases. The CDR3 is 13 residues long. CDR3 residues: CATGTSETGELFF. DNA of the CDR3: TGTGCCACAGGGACTAGCGAAACCGGGGAGCTGTTTTTT.

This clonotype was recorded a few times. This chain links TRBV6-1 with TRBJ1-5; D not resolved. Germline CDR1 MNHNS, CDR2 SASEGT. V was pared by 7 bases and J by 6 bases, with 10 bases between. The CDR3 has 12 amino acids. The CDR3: CASNSGLQPQHF. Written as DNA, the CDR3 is TGTGCCAGCAATTCCGGGCTTCAGCCCCAGCATTTT.

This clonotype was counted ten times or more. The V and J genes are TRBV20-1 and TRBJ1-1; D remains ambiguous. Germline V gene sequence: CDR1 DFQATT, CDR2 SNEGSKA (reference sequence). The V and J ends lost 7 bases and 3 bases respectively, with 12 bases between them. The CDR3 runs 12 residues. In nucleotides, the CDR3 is TGCAGTGGCAGGAAGGCCGACACTGAAGCTTTCTTT. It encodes CSGRKADTEAFF.

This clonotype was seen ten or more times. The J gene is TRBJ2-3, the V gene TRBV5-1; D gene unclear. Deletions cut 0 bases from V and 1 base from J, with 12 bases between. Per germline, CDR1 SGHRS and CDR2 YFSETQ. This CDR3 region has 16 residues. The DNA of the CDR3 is TGCGCCAGCAGCTTGGGACTGAACAGAGGCACAGATACGCAGTATTTT. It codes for CASSLGLNRGTDTQYF.

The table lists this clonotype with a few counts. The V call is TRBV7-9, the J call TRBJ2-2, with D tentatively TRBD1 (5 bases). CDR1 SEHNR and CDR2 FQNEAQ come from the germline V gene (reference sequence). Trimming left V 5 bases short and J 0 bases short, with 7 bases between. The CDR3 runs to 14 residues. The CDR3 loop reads CASSPTANTGELFF. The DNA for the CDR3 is TGTGCCAGCAGCCCGACAGCGAACACCGGGGAGCTGTTTTTT.

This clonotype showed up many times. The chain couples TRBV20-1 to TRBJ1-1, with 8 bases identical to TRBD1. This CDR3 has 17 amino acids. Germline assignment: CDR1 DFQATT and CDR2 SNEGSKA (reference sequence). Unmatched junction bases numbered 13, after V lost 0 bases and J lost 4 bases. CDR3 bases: TGCAGTGCTAGAGATTCCTTACCCCAGGGGGCGGTCACTGAAGCTTTCTTT. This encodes CSARDSLPQGAVTEAFF.

CDR3 residues: CASSDLGTEAFF. The CDR3 bases are TGTGCCAGCAGTGATCTAGGCACTGAAGCTTTCTTT. The chain couples TRBV6-2 or TRBV6-3 to TRBJ1-1; D ambiguous. V was shortened by 5 bases and J by 4 bases, with 8 bases between the two germline ends. The CDR3 has 12 amino acids. Germline loops: CDR1 MNHEY, CDR2 SVGEGT.

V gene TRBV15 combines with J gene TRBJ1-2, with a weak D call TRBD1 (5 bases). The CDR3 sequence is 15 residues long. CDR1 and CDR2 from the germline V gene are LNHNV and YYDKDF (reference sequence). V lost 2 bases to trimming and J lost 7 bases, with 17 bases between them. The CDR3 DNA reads TGTGCCACCAGCAGATTAACGGAGGGGAATTCTGGCTACACCTTC. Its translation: CATSRLTEGNSGYTF.

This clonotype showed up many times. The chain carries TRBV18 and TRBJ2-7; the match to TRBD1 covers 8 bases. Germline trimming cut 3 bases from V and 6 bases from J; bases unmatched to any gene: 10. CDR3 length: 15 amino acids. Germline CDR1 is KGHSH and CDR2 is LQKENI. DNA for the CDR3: TGTGCCAGCTCACCTACAGGGGGGATCCCCTCCGAGCAGTACTTC. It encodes CASSPTGGIPSEQYF.

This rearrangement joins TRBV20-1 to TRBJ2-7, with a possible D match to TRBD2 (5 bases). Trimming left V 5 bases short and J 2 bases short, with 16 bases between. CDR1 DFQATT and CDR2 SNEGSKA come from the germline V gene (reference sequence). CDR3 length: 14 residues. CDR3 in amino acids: CSAPNGEATYEQYF. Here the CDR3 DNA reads TGCAGTGCTCCTAACGGGGAAGCCACCTACGAGCAGTACTTC.

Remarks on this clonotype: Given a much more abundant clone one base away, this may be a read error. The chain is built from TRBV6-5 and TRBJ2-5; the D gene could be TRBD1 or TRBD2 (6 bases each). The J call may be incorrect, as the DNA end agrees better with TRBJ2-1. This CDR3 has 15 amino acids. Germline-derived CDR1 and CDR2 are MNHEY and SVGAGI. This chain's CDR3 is CASSYAGEDRETQFF. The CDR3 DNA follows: TGTGCCAGCAGTTACGCAGGGGAGGATCGAGAGACCCAGTTCTTC.

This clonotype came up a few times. The DNA of the CDR3 is TGCGCCAGCAGCCCGGGGACGGCCAGGGGCTACGAGCAGTACTTC. It specifies CASSPGTARGYEQYF. The chain uses TRBV5-1 and TRBJ2-7, with D maybe TRBD1 (6 bases). This CDR3 region has 15 residues. In germline, CDR1 is SGHRS, CDR2 YFSETQ. The V and J ends lost 4 bases and 3 bases respectively, with 17 bases between them.

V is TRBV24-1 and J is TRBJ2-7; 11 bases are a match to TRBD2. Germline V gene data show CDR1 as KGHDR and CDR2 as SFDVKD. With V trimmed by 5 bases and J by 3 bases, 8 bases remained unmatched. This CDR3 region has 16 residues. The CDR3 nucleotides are TGTGCCACCAGTGGCTCTCCGGGACTAGCGGACTACGAGCAGTACTTC. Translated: CATSGSPGLADYEQYF.

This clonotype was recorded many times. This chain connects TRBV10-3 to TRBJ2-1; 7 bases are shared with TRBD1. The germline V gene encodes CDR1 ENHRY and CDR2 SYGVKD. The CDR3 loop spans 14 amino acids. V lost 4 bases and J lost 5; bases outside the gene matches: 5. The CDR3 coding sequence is TGTGCCATCAGTGGTAGGACAGGTAACAATGAGCAGTTCTTC. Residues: CAISGRTGNNEQFF.

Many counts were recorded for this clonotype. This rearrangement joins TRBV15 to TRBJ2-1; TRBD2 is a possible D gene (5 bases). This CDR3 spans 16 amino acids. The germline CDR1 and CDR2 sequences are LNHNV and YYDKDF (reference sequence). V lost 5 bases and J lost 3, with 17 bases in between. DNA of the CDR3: TGTGCCACCAGCTGGAGATCGGGATATAGCTACAATGAGCAGTTCTTC. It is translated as CATSWRSGYSYNEQFF.

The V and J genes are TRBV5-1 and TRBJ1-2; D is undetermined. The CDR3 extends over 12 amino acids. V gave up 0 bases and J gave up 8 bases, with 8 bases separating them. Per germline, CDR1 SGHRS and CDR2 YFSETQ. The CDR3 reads CASSLGEGGYTF. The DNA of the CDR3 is TGCGCCAGCAGCTTGGGAGAGGGAGGCTACACCTTC.

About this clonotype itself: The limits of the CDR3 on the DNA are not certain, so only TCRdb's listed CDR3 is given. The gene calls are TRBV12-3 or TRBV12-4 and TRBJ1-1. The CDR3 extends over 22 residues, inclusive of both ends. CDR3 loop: CASTNQTSMYLCASSLDTEAFF.

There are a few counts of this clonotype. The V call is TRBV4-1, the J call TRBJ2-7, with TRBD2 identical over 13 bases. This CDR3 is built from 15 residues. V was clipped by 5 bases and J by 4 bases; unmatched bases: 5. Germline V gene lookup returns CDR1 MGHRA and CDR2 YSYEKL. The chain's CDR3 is CASSTQLAGGYEQYF. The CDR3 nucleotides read TGCGCCAGCAGCACCCAACTAGCGGGGGGGTACGAGCAGTACTTC.

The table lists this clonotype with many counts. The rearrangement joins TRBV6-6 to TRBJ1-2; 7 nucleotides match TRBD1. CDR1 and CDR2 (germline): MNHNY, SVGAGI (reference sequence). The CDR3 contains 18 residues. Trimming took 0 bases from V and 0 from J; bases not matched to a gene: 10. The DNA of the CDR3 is TGTGCCAGCAGTTACTCGACGGCAGGGGGGCTCCCTAACTATGGCTACACCTTC. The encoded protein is CASSYSTAGGLPNYGYTF.

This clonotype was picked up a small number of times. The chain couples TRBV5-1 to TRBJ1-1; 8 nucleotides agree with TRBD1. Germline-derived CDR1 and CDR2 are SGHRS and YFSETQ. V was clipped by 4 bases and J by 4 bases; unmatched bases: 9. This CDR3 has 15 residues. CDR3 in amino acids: CASSGEQGVITEAFF. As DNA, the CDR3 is TGCGCCAGCAGCGGGGAACAGGGGGTAATCACTGAAGCTTTCTTT.

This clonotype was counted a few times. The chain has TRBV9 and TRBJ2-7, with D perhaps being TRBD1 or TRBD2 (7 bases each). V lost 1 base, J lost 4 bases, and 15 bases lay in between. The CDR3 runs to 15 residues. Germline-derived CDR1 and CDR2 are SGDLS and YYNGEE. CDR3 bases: TGTGCCAGCAGCGTATCAGGGGGGGGTACATACGAGCAGTACTTC. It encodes CASSVSGGGTYEQYF.

CDR3 sequence (DNA): TGCGCCAGCAGCCAAGAGATCCCTACGGGTTTATCGGGGACCCAGTACTTC. It is translated as CASSQEIPTGLSGTQYF. The J gene is TRBJ2-5, the V gene TRBV4-1; no firm D call. V lost 0 bases to trimming and J lost 7 bases, with 21 bases between them. The germline V gene encodes CDR1 MGHRA and CDR2 YSYEKL. The CDR3 has 17 amino acids.

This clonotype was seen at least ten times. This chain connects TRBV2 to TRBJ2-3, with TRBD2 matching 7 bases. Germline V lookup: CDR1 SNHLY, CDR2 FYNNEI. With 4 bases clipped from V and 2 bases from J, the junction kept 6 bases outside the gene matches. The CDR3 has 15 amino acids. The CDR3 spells CASSAGTTYTDTQYF. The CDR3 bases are TGTGCCAGCAGTGCCGGGACTACATACACAGATACGCAGTATTTT.